The following is a T cell receptor (beta chain) sequence with its context. No antigen is known for it. No much larger clone exists at a distance of one base, and base qualities are not known. The cohort consisted of more than 650 healthy bone marrow donors. Cohort members were all nominally healthy when sampled, although unrecorded immune exposures were likely present. The donor was CMV seropositive and was included in the group of 270 or so seropositive cohort members. Each donor provided a peripheral blood sample, and peripheral blood mononuclear cells were used for TCR beta sequencing. The Qiagen DNeasy Blood Extraction Kit was used to extract genomic DNA from the blood cell samples. The library was obtained by the immunoSEQ multiplex PCR assay. For the multiplex PCR, a mixture combining 60 forward primers for TCR Vbeta segments and 13 reverse primers for TCR Jbeta segments was used. The CDR3 region of rearranged TCR beta genes was amplified from genomic DNA by a multiplex PCR assay. On the Illumina HiSeq System, the amplified TCR beta libraries were sequenced as 87-base-pair reads. Under the source paper's analysis protocol: In a later analysis, approximately 74 million unique TCR beta chains were counted across the 500 to 700 repertoires, and about 10 million of these chains were shared by at least two donors. Raw reads were error-corrected and collapsed into unique sequences by a nearest-neighbor algorithm in which closely related sequences were merged to remove PCR and sequencing errors. Alignment of CDR3 sequences to IMGT reference sequences was used to assign V, D and J gene segments. For a sequence to be retained, at least a six-nucleotide match to both a V gene segment and a J gene segment was required. A rearrangement was called productive if the CDR3 had no stop codons and remained in frame with V and J, and every other rearrangement was called non-productive. Following IMGT convention, CDR3 was defined as the stretch from the second conserved V-encoded cysteine up to the conserved J-encoded phenylalanine. The earlier analysis of 500 to 750 of the donors excluded any sequence lacking an unambiguous match to a single V gene segment. In an earlier analysis of a few hundred of the donors, a V segment was called functional when productive rearrangements were above 56.7%, and segregating when the standard deviation between donors exceeded 5%. To diagnose cytomegalovirus status from the catalog of TCR beta chain sequences, a statistical classification framework was built. In a later analysis, TCR nucleotide sequences were compared against IMGT/GENE-DB human TR gene sequences so that V and J genes could be assigned. The TCRdist pipeline was used in a later analysis to assign CDR3 sequences and most-parsimonious VDJ recombination scenarios. In a later analysis, each TCR beta chain was defined by its CDR3 amino acid sequence together with its V-gene family, and reads lacking a unique V-gene family were excluded. As a way to deal with suspected cross-contamination and a sequencing artifact, a later analysis dropped 450 to 600 nucleotide sequences that were highly shared and had low generation probability. In a later analysis, a clonal expansion index for each public chain was calculated from normalized within-repertoire ranks of inferred template counts. In a later analysis, generation probabilities were computed using a VDJ recombination model fitted to out-of-frame rearrangements, and the results were checked against IGoR. Hypergeometric tests were used in a later analysis to score TCR-TCR, TCR-HLA and TCR-CMV co-occurrence, with a repertoire-size bias correction applied to the TCR pairs. False discovery rates were estimated in a later analysis by permuting HLA or CMV assignments 20 times. In a later analysis, co-occurring TCRs were grouped using DBSCAN, and TCRdist sequence similarity was added for clustering within HLA-allele-positive subsets. Co-occurrence clustering excluded repertoires with fewer than 30,000 or more than 120,000 public chains, plus five with anomalous nucleotide sharing. The source is immuneACCESS, and TCRdb retained only in-frame sequences with V and J called. Part of the clones is not carried over; for the studies checked, unresolved V genes explain less than half of this, and the remainder is unexplained. Clonal size and the V and J genes are those of that table, whereas D and trimming came from the DNA. The sample records about 82,000 clones, approximately 74% of which are singletons. Around 6.5% of the sample goes to the ten largest clones.

The data were taken from a study of cytomegalovirus exposure and HLA in healthy donors (dated by TCRdb to the late 2010s). At the level of the whole study: According to an earlier analysis of a few hundred of the donors, about 170 million T cells yielded roughly 110 million unique TCR beta sequences and approximately 300 Gb of sequence data. Approximately 300 gigabases of sequencing data and tens of millions of unique TCR sequences were included in an early release covering several hundred HLA-typed donors. Of the 350 to 400 genotyped donors, roughly 85% fell in the genetic ancestry cluster associated with self-reported Caucasian donors. The study aimed to test whether cataloging public T cell receptors could reveal signatures of past pathogen exposure. The T cell repertoires of 550 to 850 subjects were profiled by immunosequencing and related to cytomegalovirus serostatus. In addition to the first cohort of 666 subjects, a separate validation cohort of around 110 different subjects was used. High-throughput TCR immunosequencing, statistical association of individual TCRs with disease status, and machine learning were combined to predict cytomegalovirus infection status. A later analysis re-examined previously published TCR beta repertoires from more than 600 donors and added high-resolution HLA genotyping to investigate patterns of TCR occurrence. In the later analysis, no new phenotypic data were used to find candidate immune exposures; instead, reliance was placed on TCR beta sequences and their occurrence across donors. To decide whether each TCR beta V gene segment behaved as functional or pseudogenic, an earlier analysis of some 580 of the donors relied on high-throughput TCR beta sequencing. Donor age, sex, ethnicity and CMV serostatus were collected together with the repertoire data. A later genetic analysis used genome-wide SNP genotypes for about three fifths of the 666 donors, treating that subset as a discovery cohort. Every repertoire in the discovery cohort had been generated on one and the same sequencing platform. Class I and class II HLA loci were covered by the typing at four-digit resolution. The number of donors typed differed by locus, with roughly 620-630 for A, B, C, DRB1 and DQB1, about 500 for DQA1, over 600 for DPA1, and around 430 for DPB1. A handful of DR-DQ haplotypes were handled as single units for association and clustering because linkage in the cohort was strong. Across some 400 genotyped donors of the cohort, an average of about 200,000 unique TCR beta nucleotide sequences per donor were sequenced, and roughly a sixth of those sequences were non-productive.

The study at large found these results: An earlier analysis of approximately 600 of the donors showed that most TCR beta V segments appeared in productive rearrangements either about 87% or about 30% of the time, which broadly matched IMGT annotations. HLA typing was unavailable for some donors at each locus, so association tests used only the typed subset. In a later analysis, TCR association rates were found to vary across HLA loci, with the most associated TCRs seen for DRB1 alleles and the fewest for HLA-C alleles. Because counts were too low, about 18 rarely observed V segments, including chromosome 9 orphons, were left out of the earlier analysis of about 620 of the donors. This cohort had only TCR beta chains sequenced, and the lack of alpha or paired-chain data limited which features could be detected. A further reported finding was that TCR beta sequences accurately predicted the HLA-A and HLA-B alleles for most subjects in the first cohort. It was suggested by the authors that the approach could potentially be generalized to other disease states and immunological phenotypes. The presence/absence analyses assumed that sequencing depth was roughly uniform across donors, and that assumption may not be true. The sequencing pipeline was judged likely to have produced a cluster of highly shared sequence variants as a technical artifact. Correlated functional status among segregating V segments might reflect linkage disequilibrium, but an unknown experimental factor could not be ruled out. In a later analysis, more than 15,000 TCR beta sequences were associated with specific HLA alleles at a false discovery rate of 0.05. Several of the top co-occurrence clusters appeared to be linked to parvovirus B19, influenza, CMV and Epstein-Barr virus, according to a later analysis. Some IMGT-functional V segments, including TRBV6-2 and TRBV6-3, could not be told apart with the 87-base-pair reads, so those segments were excluded. A later analysis found that HLA-associated TCR beta chains were more clonally expanded and had lower generation probabilities than equally common non-associated chains. A later genetic analysis reported fewer N-insertions in productive TCRs among donors in an Asian-associated ancestry cluster than the roughly 700-donor mean. While some public TCRs were present in many individuals, most TCR sequences turned up only very rarely across donors. According to a later analysis, most CMV-associated TCR beta chains appeared to be HLA-restricted, and the HLA associations seemed to be driven largely by CMV exposure. The study listed 150 to 200 TCR beta chains as associated with cytomegalovirus. A later genetic analysis associated a missense DCLRE1C variant with V-gene and J-gene trimming of TCR beta chains, and an independent cohort replicated the association. The classifier was reported to diagnose cytomegalovirus status with high specificity and sensitivity in both the original and validation cohorts. Immune exposure information for the cohort was limited to CMV serostatus. A few of the identified cytomegalovirus-associated TCR beta chains were confirmed in vitro to be specific for cytomegalovirus antigens. Strong co-occurrence of HLA alleles, especially DR and DQ, made assigning TCR associations to individual alleles difficult.

V sheds 6 bases and J sheds 5 bases, leaving 19 bases between their ends. Including cysteine and phenylalanine, the CDR3 has 15 amino acids. CDR3 DNA only is kept here, 45 bases in frame from base 1. CDR1 is given as SEHNR and CDR2 as FQNEAQ, both from the germline V gene (reference sequence). The rearrangement joined TRBV7-9 to TRBJ2-5, with a tentative D gene TRBD1 over 6 matching bases. Sequencing used PBMCs. This receptor was identified in a woman in her fifties or sixties in good health and CMV-seropositive. The CDR3 has the sequence CASRPIVGQGETQYF. In nucleotides, the sequence is TGTGCCAGCAGGCCTATAGTGGGTCAGGGGGAGACCCAGTACTTC.